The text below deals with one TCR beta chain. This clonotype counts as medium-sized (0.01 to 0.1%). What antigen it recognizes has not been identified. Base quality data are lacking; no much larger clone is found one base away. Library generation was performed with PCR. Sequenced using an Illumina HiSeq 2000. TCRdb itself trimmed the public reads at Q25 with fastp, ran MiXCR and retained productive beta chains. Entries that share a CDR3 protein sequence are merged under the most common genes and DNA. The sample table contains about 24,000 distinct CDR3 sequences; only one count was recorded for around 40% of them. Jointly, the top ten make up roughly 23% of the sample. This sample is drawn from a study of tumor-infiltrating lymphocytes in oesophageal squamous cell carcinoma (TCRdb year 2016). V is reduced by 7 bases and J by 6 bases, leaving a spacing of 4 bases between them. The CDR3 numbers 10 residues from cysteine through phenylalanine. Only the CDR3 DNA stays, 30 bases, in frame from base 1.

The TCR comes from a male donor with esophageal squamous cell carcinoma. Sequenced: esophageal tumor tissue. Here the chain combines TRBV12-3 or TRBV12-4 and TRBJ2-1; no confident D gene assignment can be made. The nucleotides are TGTGCCAGCATTCTCAATGAGCAGTTCTTC. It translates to CASILNEQFF.